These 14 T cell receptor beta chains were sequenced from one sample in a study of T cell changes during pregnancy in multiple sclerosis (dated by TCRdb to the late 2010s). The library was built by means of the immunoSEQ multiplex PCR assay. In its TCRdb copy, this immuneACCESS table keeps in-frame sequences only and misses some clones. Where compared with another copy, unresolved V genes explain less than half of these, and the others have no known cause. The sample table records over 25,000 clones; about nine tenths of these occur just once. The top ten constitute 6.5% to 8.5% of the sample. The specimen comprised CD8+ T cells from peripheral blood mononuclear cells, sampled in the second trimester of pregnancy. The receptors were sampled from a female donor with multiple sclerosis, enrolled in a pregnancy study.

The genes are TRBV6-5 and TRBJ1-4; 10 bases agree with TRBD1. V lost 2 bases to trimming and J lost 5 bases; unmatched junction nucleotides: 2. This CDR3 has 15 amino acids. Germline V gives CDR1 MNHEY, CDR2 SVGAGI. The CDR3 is CASSYQGQGNEKLFF. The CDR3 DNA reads TGTGCCAGCAGTTACCAGGGACAGGGGAATGAAAAACTGTTTTTT.

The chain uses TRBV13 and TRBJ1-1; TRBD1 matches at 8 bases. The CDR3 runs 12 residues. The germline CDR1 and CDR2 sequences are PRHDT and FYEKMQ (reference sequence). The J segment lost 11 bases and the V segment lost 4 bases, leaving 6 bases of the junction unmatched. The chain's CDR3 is CASSSGGSSAFF. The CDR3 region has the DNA TGTGCCAGCAGCTCAGGGGGCAGTAGTGCTTTCTTT. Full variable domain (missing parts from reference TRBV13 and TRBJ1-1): AAGVIQSPRHLIKEKRETATLKCYPIPRHDTVYWYQQGPGQDPQFLISFYEKMQSDKGSIPDRFSAQQFSDYHSELNMSSLELGDSALYFCASSSGGSSAFFGQGTRLTVV.

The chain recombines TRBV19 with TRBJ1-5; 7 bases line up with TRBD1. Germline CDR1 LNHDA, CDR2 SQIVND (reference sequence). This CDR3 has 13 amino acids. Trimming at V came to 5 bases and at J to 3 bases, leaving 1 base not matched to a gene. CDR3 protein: CASSDRDNQPQHF. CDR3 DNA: TGTGCCAGTAGTGACAGGGACAATCAGCCCCAGCATTTT.

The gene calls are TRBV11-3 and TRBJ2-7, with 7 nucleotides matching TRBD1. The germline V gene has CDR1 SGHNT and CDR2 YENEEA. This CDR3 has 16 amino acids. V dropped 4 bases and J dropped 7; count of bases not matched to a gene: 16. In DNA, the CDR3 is TGTGCCAGCAGCTCACGGACGGGACAGCTATCCTTTGAGCAGTACTTC. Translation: CASSSRTGQLSFEQYF.

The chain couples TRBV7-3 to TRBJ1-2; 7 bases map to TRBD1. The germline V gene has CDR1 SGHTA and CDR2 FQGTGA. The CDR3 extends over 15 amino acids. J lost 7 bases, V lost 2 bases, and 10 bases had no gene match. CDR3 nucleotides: TGTGCCAGCAGCTTAGAGGGCAGGGGGACTTCTGGCTACACCTTC. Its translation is CASSLEGRGTSGYTF.

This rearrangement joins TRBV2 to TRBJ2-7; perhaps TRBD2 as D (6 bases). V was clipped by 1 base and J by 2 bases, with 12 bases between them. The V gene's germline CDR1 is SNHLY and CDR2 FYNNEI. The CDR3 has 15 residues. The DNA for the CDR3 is TGTGCCAGCAGTGAAGGGGACGGGGAGGCCTACGAGCAGTACTTC. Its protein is CASSEGDGEAYEQYF.

CDR3 protein: CASSSGTNDEAFF. CDR3 coding DNA: TGCGCCAGCAGCTCCGGGACAAATGACGAAGCTTTCTTT. This rearrangement joins TRBV5-1 to TRBJ1-1; D is possibly TRBD1 (6 bases). The CDR3 contains 13 residues. V lost 3 bases, J lost 8 bases, and 14 bases lay in between. Germline V lookup: CDR1 SGHRS, CDR2 YFSETQ.

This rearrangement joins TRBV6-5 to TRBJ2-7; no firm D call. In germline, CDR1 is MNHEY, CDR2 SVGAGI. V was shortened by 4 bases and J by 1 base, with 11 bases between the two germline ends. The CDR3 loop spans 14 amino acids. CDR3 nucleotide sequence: TGTGCCAGCAGTTTCGGGTCTTTTTCCTACGAGCAGTACTTC. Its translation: CASSFGSFSYEQYF.

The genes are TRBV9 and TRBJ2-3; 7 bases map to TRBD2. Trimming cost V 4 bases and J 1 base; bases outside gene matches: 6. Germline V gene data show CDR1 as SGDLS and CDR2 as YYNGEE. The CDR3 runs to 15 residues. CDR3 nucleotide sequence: TGTGCCAGCAGCAGGGCTAGCGGTCGCACAGATACGCAGTATTTT. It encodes CASSRASGRTDTQYF.

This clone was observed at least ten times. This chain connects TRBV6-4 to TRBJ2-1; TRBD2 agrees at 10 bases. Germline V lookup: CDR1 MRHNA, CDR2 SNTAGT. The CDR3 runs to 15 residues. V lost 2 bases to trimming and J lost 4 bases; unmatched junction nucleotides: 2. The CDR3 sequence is CASSDQLAGYNEQFF. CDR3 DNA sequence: TGTGCCAGCAGTGACCAACTAGCGGGGTACAATGAGCAGTTCTTC.

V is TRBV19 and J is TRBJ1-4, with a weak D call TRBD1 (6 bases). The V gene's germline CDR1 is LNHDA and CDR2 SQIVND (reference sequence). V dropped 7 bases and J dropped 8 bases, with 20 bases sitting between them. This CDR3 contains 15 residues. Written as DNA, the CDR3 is TGTGCCAGTACCCCCGCGGCGGGGGGCCTGGAAAAACTGTTTTTT. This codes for CASTPAAGGLEKLFF.

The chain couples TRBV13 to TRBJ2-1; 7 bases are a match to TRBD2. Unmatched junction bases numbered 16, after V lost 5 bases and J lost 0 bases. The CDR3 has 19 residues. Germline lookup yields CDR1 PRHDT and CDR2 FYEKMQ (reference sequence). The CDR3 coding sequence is TGTGCCAGCAGCCTGGGGGGAGGTAGCGGGTGGAGCTCCTACAATGAGCAGTTCTTC. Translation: CASSLGGGSGWSSYNEQFF.

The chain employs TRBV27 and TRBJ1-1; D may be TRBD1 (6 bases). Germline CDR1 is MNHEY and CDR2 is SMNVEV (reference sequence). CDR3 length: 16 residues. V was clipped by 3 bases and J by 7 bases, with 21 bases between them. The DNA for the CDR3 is TGTGCCAGCAGTTTGGGGGGGGGATGGTTACAGGGTGAAGCTTTCTTT. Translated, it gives CASSLGGGWLQGEAFF.

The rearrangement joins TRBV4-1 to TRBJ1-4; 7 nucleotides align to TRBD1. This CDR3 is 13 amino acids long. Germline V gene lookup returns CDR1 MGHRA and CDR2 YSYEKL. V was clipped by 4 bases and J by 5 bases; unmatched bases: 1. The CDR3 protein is CASSRGQNEKLFF. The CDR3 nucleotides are TGCGCCAGCAGCCGGGGACAGAATGAAAAACTGTTTTTT.